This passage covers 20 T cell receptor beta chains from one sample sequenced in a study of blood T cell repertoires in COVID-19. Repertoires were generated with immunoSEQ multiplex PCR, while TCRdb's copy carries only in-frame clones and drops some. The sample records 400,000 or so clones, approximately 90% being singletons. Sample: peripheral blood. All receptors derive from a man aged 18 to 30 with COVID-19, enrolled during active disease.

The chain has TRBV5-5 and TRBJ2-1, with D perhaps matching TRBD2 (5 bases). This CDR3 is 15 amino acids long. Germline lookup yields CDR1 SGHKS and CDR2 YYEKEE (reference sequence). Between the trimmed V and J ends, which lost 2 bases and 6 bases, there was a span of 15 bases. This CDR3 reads CASSFDYSPGNEQFF. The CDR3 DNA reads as TGTGCCAGCAGCTTCGACTACTCCCCTGGCAATGAGCAGTTCTTC.

The chain's CDR3 is CASSSLLTGELFF. Here the CDR3 DNA reads TGTGCCAGCAGCTCGTTGTTGACCGGGGAGCTGTTTTTT. This chain uses TRBV7-9 with TRBJ2-2; no definite D call. V was clipped by 4 bases and J by 5 bases, with 8 bases between them. The CDR3 is 13 residues long. Germline V CDR1 and CDR2: SEHNR, FQNEAQ (reference sequence).

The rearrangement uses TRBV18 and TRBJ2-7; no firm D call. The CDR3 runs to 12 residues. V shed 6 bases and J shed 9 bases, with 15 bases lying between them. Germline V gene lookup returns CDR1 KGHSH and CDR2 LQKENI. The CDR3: CASSHTQEGQYF. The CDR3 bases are TGTGCCAGCTCCCATACTCAGGAAGGGCAGTACTTC.

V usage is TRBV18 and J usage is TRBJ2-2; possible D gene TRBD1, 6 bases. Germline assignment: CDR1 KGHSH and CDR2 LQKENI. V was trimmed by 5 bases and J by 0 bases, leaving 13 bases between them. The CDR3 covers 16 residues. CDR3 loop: CASSSRGTPNTGELFF. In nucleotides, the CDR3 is TGTGCCAGCTCATCGAGGGGGACACCGAACACCGGGGAGCTGTTTTTT.

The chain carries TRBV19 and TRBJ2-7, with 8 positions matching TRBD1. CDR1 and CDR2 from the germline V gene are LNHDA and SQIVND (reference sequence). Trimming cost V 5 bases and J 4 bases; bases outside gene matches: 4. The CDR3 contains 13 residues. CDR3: CASSEDRGYEQYF. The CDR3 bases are TGTGCCAGTAGTGAAGACAGGGGTTACGAGCAGTACTTC.

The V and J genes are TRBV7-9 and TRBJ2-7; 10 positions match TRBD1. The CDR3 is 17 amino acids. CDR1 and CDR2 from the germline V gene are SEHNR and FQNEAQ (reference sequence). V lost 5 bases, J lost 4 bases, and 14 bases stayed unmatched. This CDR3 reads CASSPDRGQALFYEQYF. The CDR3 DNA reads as TGTGCCAGCAGCCCTGACAGGGGGCAGGCCCTATTTTACGAGCAGTACTTC.

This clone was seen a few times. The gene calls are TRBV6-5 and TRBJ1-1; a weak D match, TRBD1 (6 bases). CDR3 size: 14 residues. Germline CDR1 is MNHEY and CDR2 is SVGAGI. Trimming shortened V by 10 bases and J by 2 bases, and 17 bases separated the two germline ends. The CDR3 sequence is CATQGGGANTEAFF. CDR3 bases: TGTGCCACCCAAGGCGGGGGCGCAAACACTGAAGCTTTCTTT.

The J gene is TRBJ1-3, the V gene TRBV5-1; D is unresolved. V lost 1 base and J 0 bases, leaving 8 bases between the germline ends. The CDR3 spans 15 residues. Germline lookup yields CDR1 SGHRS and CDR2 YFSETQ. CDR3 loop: CASSLRPGSGNTIYF. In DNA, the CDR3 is TGCGCCAGCAGCTTGCGCCCGGGCTCTGGAAACACCATATATTTT.

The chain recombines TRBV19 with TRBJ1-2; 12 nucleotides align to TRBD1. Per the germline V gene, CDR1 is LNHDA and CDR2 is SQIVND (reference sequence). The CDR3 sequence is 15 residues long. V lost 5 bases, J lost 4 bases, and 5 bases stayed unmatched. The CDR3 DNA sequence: TGTGCCAGTAGTCCGGGGACAGGGGGCCTCTATGGCTACACCTTC. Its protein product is CASSPGTGGLYGYTF.

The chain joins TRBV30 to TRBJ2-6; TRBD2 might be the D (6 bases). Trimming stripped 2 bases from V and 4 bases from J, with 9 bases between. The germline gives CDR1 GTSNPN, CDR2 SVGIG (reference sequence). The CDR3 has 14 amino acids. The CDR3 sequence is CAWSSGSGANVLTF. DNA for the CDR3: TGTGCCTGGAGTAGCGGGTCCGGGGCCAACGTCCTGACTTTC.

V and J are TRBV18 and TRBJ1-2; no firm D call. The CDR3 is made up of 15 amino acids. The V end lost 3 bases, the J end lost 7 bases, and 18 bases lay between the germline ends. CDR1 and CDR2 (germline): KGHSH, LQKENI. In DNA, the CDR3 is TGTGCCAGCTCACCCCCACACGCCGCGGGGATTGGCTACACCTTC. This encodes CASSPPHAAGIGYTF. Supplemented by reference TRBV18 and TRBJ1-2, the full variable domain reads NAGVMQNPRHLVRRRGQEARLRCSPMKGHSHVYWYRQLPEEGLKFMVYLQKENIIDESGMPKERFSAEFPKEGPSILRIQQVVRGDSAAYFCASSPPHAAGIGYTFGSGTRLTVV.

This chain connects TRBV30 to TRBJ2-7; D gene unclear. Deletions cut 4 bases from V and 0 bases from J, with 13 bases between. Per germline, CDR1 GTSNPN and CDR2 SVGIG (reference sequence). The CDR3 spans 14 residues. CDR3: CAWNPDTYSYEQYF. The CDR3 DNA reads TGTGCCTGGAATCCCGACACCTACTCCTACGAGCAGTACTTC.

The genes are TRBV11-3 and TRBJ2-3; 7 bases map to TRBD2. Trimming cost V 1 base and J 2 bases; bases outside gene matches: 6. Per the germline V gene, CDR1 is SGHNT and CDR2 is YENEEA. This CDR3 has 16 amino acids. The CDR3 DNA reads TGTGCCAGCAGCTTAGTGGGGGGACTACCCACAGATACGCAGTATTTT. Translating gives CASSLVGGLPTDTQYF.

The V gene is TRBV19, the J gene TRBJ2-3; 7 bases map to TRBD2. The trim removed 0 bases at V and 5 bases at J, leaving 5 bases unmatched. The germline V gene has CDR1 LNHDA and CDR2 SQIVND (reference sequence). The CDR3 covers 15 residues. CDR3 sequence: CASSIDPAGEDTQYF. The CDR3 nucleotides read TGTGCCAGTAGTATAGATCCGGCGGGGGAAGATACGCAGTATTTT.

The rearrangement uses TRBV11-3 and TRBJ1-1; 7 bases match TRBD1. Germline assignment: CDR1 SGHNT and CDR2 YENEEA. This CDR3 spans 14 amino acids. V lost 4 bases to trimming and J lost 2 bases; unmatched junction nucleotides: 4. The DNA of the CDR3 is TGTGCCAGCAGCTCCGGGACAGTAAACACTGAAGCTTTCTTT. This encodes CASSSGTVNTEAFF. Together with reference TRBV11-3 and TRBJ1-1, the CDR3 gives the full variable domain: EAGVVQSPRYKIIEKKQPVAFWCNPISGHNTLYWYLQNLGQGPELLIRYENEEAVDDSQLPKDRFSAERLKGVDSTLKIQPAELGDSAVYLCASSSGTVNTEAFFGQGTRLTVV.

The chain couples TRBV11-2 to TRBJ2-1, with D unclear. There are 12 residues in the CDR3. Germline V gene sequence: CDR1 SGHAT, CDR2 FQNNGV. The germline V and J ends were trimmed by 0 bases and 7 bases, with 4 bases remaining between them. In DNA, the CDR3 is TGTGCCAGCAGCTTAGACCCGAATGAGCAGTTCTTC. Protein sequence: CASSLDPNEQFF.

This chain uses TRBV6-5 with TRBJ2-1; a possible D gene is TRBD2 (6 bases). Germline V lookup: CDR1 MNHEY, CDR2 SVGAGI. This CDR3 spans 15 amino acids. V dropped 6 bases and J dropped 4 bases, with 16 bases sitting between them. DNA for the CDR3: TGTGCCAGCAGGGGCCGGGGACTGGAATACAATGAGCAGTTCTTC. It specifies CASRGRGLEYNEQFF.

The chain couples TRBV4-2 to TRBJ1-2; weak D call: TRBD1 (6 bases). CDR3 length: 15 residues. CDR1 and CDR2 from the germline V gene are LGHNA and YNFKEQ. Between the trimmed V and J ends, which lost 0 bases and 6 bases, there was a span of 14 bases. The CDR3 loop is CASSQDRQGRDGYTF. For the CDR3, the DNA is TGTGCCAGCAGCCAAGATCGGCAGGGGAGGGATGGCTACACCTTC.

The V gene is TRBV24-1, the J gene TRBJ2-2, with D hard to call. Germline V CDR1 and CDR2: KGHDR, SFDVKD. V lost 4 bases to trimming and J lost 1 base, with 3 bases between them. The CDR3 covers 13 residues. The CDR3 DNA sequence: TGTGCCACCAGTGAACAGAACACCGGGGAGCTGTTTTTT. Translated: CATSEQNTGELFF.

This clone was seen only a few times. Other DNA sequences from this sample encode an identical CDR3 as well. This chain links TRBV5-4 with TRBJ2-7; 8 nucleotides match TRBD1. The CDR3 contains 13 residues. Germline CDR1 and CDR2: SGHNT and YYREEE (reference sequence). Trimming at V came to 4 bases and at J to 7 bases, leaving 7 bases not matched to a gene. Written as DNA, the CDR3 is TGTGCCAGCAGCACGGACAGGGCTCGGGAGCAGTACTTC. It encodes CASSTDRAREQYF.